The text below deals with one T cell receptor beta chain. This entry is derived from a study of blood T cell repertoires in COVID-19. For the study at large: T cells, B-cell-depleted T cells, or PBMCs supplied cDNA or gDNA.

Participants' own reports of clinical history determined their cohort assignment. Resolution of symptoms, clearance, or two negative PCRs was present in recovered Cohort 3 donors. How the authors handled the data: Cell counts per sample came from amplifying reference gene primers. Libraries were prepared by immunoSEQ multiplex PCR; TCRdb keeps only in-frame clonotypes and omits some of them. V and J calls and clone size are given by that table; D and trimming were obtained from the DNA. The repertoire consists of around 200,000 clones, with approximately 90% occurring once and the leading ten covering 0.95% to 1.5%. Germline V gene sequence: CDR1 SNHLY, CDR2 FYNNEI. CDR3 size: 15 residues. Trimming removed 3 bases at V and 2 bases at J, with 11 bases between.

The sample was PBMCs or T cells enriched from blood (not recorded which). This receptor was identified in a man aged 30 to 45 who had recovered from COVID-19. The rearrangement links TRBV2 to TRBJ1-5; maybe TRBD1 (6 bases). The DNA for the CDR3 is TGTGCCAGCAGTGATGAGGCAGGGGGCAATCAGCCCCAGCATTTT. The encoded protein is CASSDEAGGNQPQHF.